These T cell receptor beta chains were read from a single sample in a study of beta chain features in type 1 diabetes. The assay was immunoSEQ multiplex PCR, and TCRdb's table has in-frame clones only and misses some. The table lists 450,000 to 600,000 clones, 30% of them singletons. Sequenced input: naive CD4+ T cells from blood. These receptors originate from a man aged 18-30 years in good health. Both conserved end residues are part of each CDR3. A D gene is named only where the DNA matches it firmly. For some rows the clone size is stated as once, few or many, or as a class when expanded; others skip it.

>-|TRBJ2-1|-|TRBV9|16
CASSVEGGFPYNEQFF
TGTGCCAGCAGCGTAGAAGGCGGCTTTCCCTACAATGAGCAGTTCTTC
>-|TRBJ2-1|TRBD2|TRBV30|15
CAWRGLAGWTNEQFF
TGTGCCTGGAGGGGACTAGCGGGATGGACCAATGAGCAGTTCTTC
>-|TRBJ2-3|TRBD2|TRBV7-9|17
CASSLGLTSGRTDTQYF
TGTGCCAGCAGCTTAGGCCTCACTAGCGGGAGAACAGATACGCAGTATTTT
>few|TRBJ1-1|-|TRBV15|14
CATSRATGNTEAFF
TGTGCCACCAGCAGAGCGACAGGGAACACTGAAGCTTTCTTT
>-|TRBJ2-3|TRBD2|TRBV7-9|15
CAGGLAGGPGDTQYF
TGTGCCGGCGGACTAGCGGGAGGGCCCGGAGATACGCAGTATTTT
>-|TRBJ1-2|-|TRBV9|14
CASSVAQANYGYTF
TGTGCCAGCAGCGTAGCCCAAGCTAACTATGGCTACACCTTC
>-|TRBJ2-1|-|TRBV30|12
CASTTSGHEQFF
TGTGCCTCCACTACTAGTGGTCATGAGCAGTTCTTC
>-|TRBJ2-7|-|TRBV4-2|13
CASSQAAVDEQYF
TGTGCCAGCAGCCAAGCGGCTGTGGACGAGCAGTACTTC
>few|TRBJ1-1|-|TRBV29-1|11
CSVDGGTEAFF
TGCAGCGTTGATGGGGGCACTGAAGCTTTCTTT
>-|TRBJ2-7|-|TRBV7-8|14
CASSSARESYEQYF
TGTGCCAGCAGCTCCGCCCGGGAGAGCTACGAGCAGTACTTC
>few|TRBJ2-7|TRBD1|TRBV25-1|16
CASSEYGGQGPHEQYF
TGTGCCAGCAGTGAATATGGGGGACAGGGCCCCCACGAGCAGTACTTC
>-|TRBJ1-1|TRBD1|TRBV18|15
CASSRGQAGGTEAFF
TGTGCCAGCTCACGTGGACAGGCCGGAGGCACTGAAGCTTTCTTT
>-|TRBJ2-7|-|TRBV7-9|13
CASSHGTRRQQYF
TGTGCCAGCAGCCACGGAACTAGAAGGCAGCAGTACTTC
>-|TRBJ2-7|-|TRBV6-1|16
CASSEAFGTGSYEQYF
TGTGCCAGCAGTGAAGCTTTTGGGACGGGCTCCTACGAGCAGTACTTC